Given below is one TCR beta chain in context. Sequencing was performed with immunoSEQ multiplex PCR; in TCRdb, only in-frame clones are kept and a portion is missing. In the table there are fewer than 90,000 clones, approximately 85% of which are singletons. This entry belongs to a study of OX40 agonist ivuxolimab in advanced cancers. Samples were taken at baseline and on day 1 of cycles 4 and 7. The source material was CD4+ or CD8+ T cells sorted from blood, sampled in a trial of the OX40 agonist ivuxolimab. The clonotype comes from an adult with an advanced solid tumor such as melanoma, head and neck, liver or kidney cancer.

CDR3 DNA: TGTGCCACCAGCTTTCTCGGGGGAGGCTCCTACGAGCAGTACTTC. Its protein is CATSFLGGGSYEQYF. J is TRBJ2-7 and V is TRBV15; TRBD2 is a possible D gene (6 bases). The CDR3 loop spans 15 amino acids. Germline V gene sequence: CDR1 LNHNV, CDR2 YYDKDF (reference sequence). Trimming left V 5 bases short and J 0 bases short, with 14 bases between.